Listed below are T cell receptor beta chains from one sample, sequenced in a study of post-analysis software for immune sequencing data. TCRdb reprocessed the PCR reads with MiXCR, giving one entry per CDR3 protein. The profile shows about 540,000 distinct CDR3 sequences, approximately 31% of them singletons. The sample was blood. The receptors were sampled from a girl under 18 with multiple sclerosis. The CDR3 runs from the conserved cysteine through the conserved F or W. The D gene is left open where the match is weak. Rows may omit the clone size; those that give it use once, few, many or a size class.

>14|TRBJ2-2|TRBD1|TRBV20-1|few
TGCAGTGCTGGACAGGGGGTGCAAACCGGGGAGCTGTTTTTT
CSAGQGVQTGELFF
>16|TRBJ1-2|-|TRBV11-2|few
TGTGCCAGCAGCTCACTAAGACAGGAGATTAACTATGGCTACACCTTC
CASSSLRQEINYGYTF
>15|TRBJ2-7|-|TRBV5-6|-
TGTGCCAGCAGCTTGGCGGCTGTAAGCTCCTACGAGCAGTACTTC
CASSLAAVSSYEQYF
>17|TRBJ1-1|TRBD1|TRBV14|once
TGTGCCAGCAGCCAGGGACAGGGTAATACGGTATGGACTGAAGCTTTCTTT
CASSQGQGNTVWTEAFF
>17|TRBJ2-3|-|TRBV6-5|few
TGTGCCAGCAGTTACTCAATCAGGGTATCTAGCACAGATACGCAGTATTTT
CASSYSIRVSSTDTQYF
>12|TRBJ1-1|-|TRBV20-1|-
TGCAGTGCATTGAGTCATACCCCTGAAGCTTTCTTT
CSALSHTPEAFF
>20|TRBJ2-6|TRBD1|TRBV7-2|-
TGTGCCAGCAGCTCCGGGACAGGGGTTCCATCACCCTCTGGGGCCAACGTCCTGACTTTC
CASSSGTGVPSPSGANVLTF
>16|TRBJ2-7|-|TRBV9|few
TGTGCCAGCAGCGTAGGACTAGGGCAGTCCTCCTACGAGCAGTACTTC
CASSVGLGQSSYEQYF
>16|TRBJ2-3|TRBD2|TRBV20-1|few
TGCAGTGCTAGCCATACTAGCGGGGGGGCCAGGGATACGCAGTATTTT
CSASHTSGGARDTQYF
>14|TRBJ2-5|-|TRBV10-2|-
TGCGCCAGCCGCCCATCAGGGACGGCAGAGACCCAGTACTTC
CASRPSGTAETQYF
>15|TRBJ1-2|TRBD1|TRBV12-5|-
TGTGCTAGTGGTTTCGCAGGGGGCGCGAACTATGGCTACACCTTC
CASGFAGGANYGYTF
>15|TRBJ2-7|-|TRBV6-2/TRBV6-3|few
TGTGCCAGCTCTGACCCGGGGGGCGTATCCCACGAGCAGTACTTC
CASSDPGGVSHEQYF
>14|TRBJ2-5|-|TRBV5-6|-
TGTGCCAGCAGCTTGCCTGGGAGTGTCGAGACCCAGTACTTC
CASSLPGSVETQYF
>14|TRBJ2-1|-|TRBV7-7|few
TGTGCCAGCAGCTTAGAGGCCTGGGGTAGTGAGCAGTTCTTC
CASSLEAWGSEQFF
>17|TRBJ2-3|TRBD2|TRBV11-2|-
TGTGCCAGCAGCCTTTGGACTAGCGGGGGGCCCACAGATACGCAGTATTTT
CASSLWTSGGPTDTQYF
>14|TRBJ2-3|TRBD2|TRBV27|-
TGTGCCAGCAGGAGTGGCGGGGGGGCGGGTACGCAGTATTTT
CASRSGGGAGTQYF
>14|TRBJ1-4|-|TRBV10-3|few
TGTGCCATCAGTGAATCCAGGGCGGGAGAAAAACTGTTTTTT
CAISESRAGEKLFF
>14|TRBJ1-2|-|TRBV24-1|few
TGTGCCACCACAGAACACCTGAGGTGCTATGACTACACCTTC
CATTEHLRCYDYTF
>18|TRBJ2-7|-|TRBV11-2|once
TGTGCCAGCAGCTTAGATAACCGAAGGGTAGCGAGGCACAATGAGCAGTACTTC
CASSLDNRRVARHNEQYF
>14|TRBJ2-1|-|TRBV5-5|-
TGTGCCAGCAGCCCCCCCGCAGGGTATAATGAGCAGTTCTTC
CASSPPAGYNEQFF
>14|TRBJ2-2|TRBD2|TRBV6-1|-
TGTGCCAGCACGGAGCGGGGGGCCACCGGGGAGCTGTTTTTT
CASTERGATGELFF
>15|TRBJ2-1|TRBD1|TRBV11-1|-
TGTGCCAGCAGCTTCGGGACAGGGGGGTACAATGAGCAGTTCTTC
CASSFGTGGYNEQFF
>15|TRBJ2-6|-|TRBV5-5|-
TGTGCCAGCAGCTTGAGTCCACCTGGGGCCAACGTCCTGACTTTC
CASSLSPPGANVLTF
>13|TRBJ1-6|TRBD1|TRBV20-1|few
TGCAGTGCTAGTCGGGACAGGGATTCACCCCTCCACTTT
CSASRDRDSPLHF
>14|TRBJ2-5|-|TRBV18|few
TGTGCCAGCTCACCCGGGCAGAATCAAGAGACCCAGTACTTC
CASSPGQNQETQYF
>13|TRBJ1-2|-|TRBV28|-
TGTGCCAGCCAAAGCCCGGGGGCGAAGGGCTACACCTTC
CASQSPGAKGYTF
>15|TRBJ1-2|-|TRBV20-1|few
TGCAGTGCTAGAGATAAAGGCCTCGGAACCTATGGCTACACCTTC
CSARDKGLGTYGYTF
>18|TRBJ2-3|TRBD2|TRBV12-3/TRBV12-4|-
TGTGCCAGCAGTTTATATGGGGGGACTAGCGGCCCGTGGTATACGCAGTATTTT
CASSLYGGTSGPWYTQYF
>15|TRBJ2-4|TRBD2|TRBV29-1|few
TGCAGCGTTGTCCCCGGGGGGGGAACCAAAAACATTCAGTACTTC
CSVVPGGGTKNIQYF
>17|TRBJ1-5|TRBD1|TRBV28|-
TGTGCCAGCAGTTTACGGACAGGGCGGAACAGCAATCAGCCCCAGCATTTT
CASSLRTGRNSNQPQHF
>15|TRBJ2-3|TRBD2|TRBV5-1|-
TGCGCCAGCAACTTGGGACTACATAGCACAGATACGCAGTATTTT
CASNLGLHSTDTQYF
>21|TRBJ1-5|TRBD1|TRBV11-2|-
TGTGCCAGCAGCTTAGGGTGGTTTCGGACAGGAATTAAGAATAGCAATCAGCCCCCGCATTTT
CASSLGWFRTGIKNSNQPPHF
>15|TRBJ2-5|-|TRBV4-1|-
TGCGCCAGCAGCCAAGAGGTGGGGCCCGTTGAGACCCAGTACTTC
CASSQEVGPVETQYF
>17|TRBJ1-2|TRBD1|TRBV5-1|-
TGCGCCAGCAGCTTGTCCGCGGGACAGGCCCTCTTCTATGGCTACACCTTC
CASSLSAGQALFYGYTF
>14|TRBJ1-5|-|TRBV4-1|-
TGCGCCAGCAGCCCTCAGCAGGACAATCAGCCCCAGCATTTT
CASSPQQDNQPQHF